This T cell receptor beta chain was captured by sequencing in a study of blood T cell repertoires in COVID-19. Study overall: PBMCs, B-cell-depleted T cells, or T cells were the source of the cDNA or gDNA that made up the material.

Some clones are missing from TCRdb's copy, which holds only in-frame ones; the method was immunoSEQ multiplex PCR. This sample has a few hundred thousand clones, with about 90% found just once. V was cut by 9 bases and J by 10 bases, with 19 bases left in between. There are 14 residues in the CDR3. Germline V gene data show CDR1 as MNHEY and CDR2 as SMNVEV (reference sequence). The sequence was collected from a man in his fifties or sixties with acute or convalescent COVID-19. Material for sequencing was peripheral blood. This chain uses TRBV27 with TRBJ1-6, with a possible D match to TRBD1 (6 bases). CDR3 coding DNA: TGTGCCAGTGCGGAGCAGGGGCGCGTATCACCCCTCCACTTT. Residues: CASAEQGRVSPLHF.